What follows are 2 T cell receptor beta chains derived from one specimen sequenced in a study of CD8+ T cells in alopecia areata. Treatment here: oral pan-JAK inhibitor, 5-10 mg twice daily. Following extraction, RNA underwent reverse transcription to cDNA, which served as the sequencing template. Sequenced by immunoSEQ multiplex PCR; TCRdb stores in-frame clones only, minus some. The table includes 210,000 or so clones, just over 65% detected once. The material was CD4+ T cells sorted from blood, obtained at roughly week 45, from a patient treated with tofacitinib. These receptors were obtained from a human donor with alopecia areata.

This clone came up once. The CDR3 sequence: CSVADGTGNEKLFF. The DNA for the CDR3 is TGCAGCGTTGCCGACGGGACAGGGAATGAAAAACTGTTTTTT. The J gene is TRBJ1-4, the V gene TRBV29-1; 9 positions match TRBD1. With 4 bases clipped from V and 5 bases from J, the junction kept 5 bases outside the gene matches. Germline V gives CDR1 SQVTM, CDR2 ANQGSEA. This CDR3 has 14 residues.

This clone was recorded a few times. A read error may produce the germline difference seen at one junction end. CDR3 in DNA: TGTGCCTGGGGTGTGGGCCCCACAGATACGCAGTATTTT. This gives the protein CAWGVGPTDTQYF. J is TRBJ2-3 and V is TRBV30, with D unresolved. CDR3 size: 13 residues. Per the germline V gene, CDR1 is GTSNPN and CDR2 is SVGIG (reference sequence).